Listed below are T cell receptor beta chains from one sample, sequenced in a study of cytomegalovirus exposure and HLA in healthy donors. Produced via immunoSEQ multiplex PCR; TCRdb's table is partial and in-frame only. The sample has around 190,000 clones; approximately 81% are singletons. The sequenced sample consisted of PBMCs. Source of these receptors: a man in his late teens or twenties in good health and CMV-seropositive. The conserved cysteine and the conserved F or W are not part of the CDR3 here. D genes are given only for firm matches. Part of the rows lack a size; the others show once, few, many or a class for expanded clones.

clone_size d_call v_call cdr3_aa
- - TRBV20-1 SAIIEGEQY
- TRBD2 TRBV7-9 ASRRGAAGGGDEQF
- - TRBV6-6 ASSSRGINTEAF
- - TRBV30 AQGEGGVSEKLF
- TRBD1 TRBV29-1 STRTGANYGYT
- - TRBV5-1 ASSSSTRQDEKLF
few - TRBV28 ASGGWPNTGELF
- TRBD1 TRBV2 ASRDRGATSGNTIY
- TRBD1 TRBV5-1 ASSSIGQGGTEAF
- TRBD1 TRBV5-6 ASSTTGVETQY
- - TRBV30 ACQGRDIQY
- TRBD1 TRBV18 ASSPVLGDRDFQPQH
- - TRBV6-1 ASSDSRLAGELF
- TRBD2 TRBV28 ASSLILASGPIYNEQF
- - TRBV11-2 ASSLYKGADTQY
- - TRBV9 ASKGASNEQF
- - TRBV28 ASSLRTDFYGYT
- TRBD1 TRBV9 ASSVQGASYEQY
- - TRBV30 AWSVQSNYGYT
- TRBD2 TRBV7-3 ASSLGTSLYNEQF
- TRBD1 TRBV11-2 ASSPPGQGIGEQY
- - TRBV10-3 AISEGREAF
- - TRBV2 ASSETPTGYGYT
- TRBD1 TRBV10-3 AISLSGGSYEQY
- TRBD2 TRBV5-4 ASSPGTSGSEQY
- - TRBV27 ASSLRGMSLYNEQF